A single sample gave rise to the 27 T cell receptor beta chains below, sequenced in a study of beta chain features in type 1 diabetes. These receptors lack a known antigen. Broader study findings: The study found moderately but significantly shorter TCRB CDR3s in all four CD4+ subsets of Type 1 diabetes patients.

The entirety of the isolated RNA underwent reverse transcription, so expressed TCRB transcripts were sequenced. TCRdb's copy holds only in-frame clones and misses some; the assay was immunoSEQ multiplex PCR. This sample has fewer than 400,000 clones; roughly a tenth occur once, and the top ten carry less than 1.2%. Sequenced sample: central memory CD4+ T cells from blood. These TCRs come from a man aged 30-40 years with type 1 diabetes.

This clone was counted a few times. This chain links TRBV7-2 with TRBJ1-5; no firm D call. The ends were cut back, 1 base at V and 0 bases at J, with 10 bases in the middle. The CDR3 loop spans 16 amino acids. Per germline, CDR1 SGHTA and CDR2 FQGNSA. The CDR3: CASSLVRGDSNQPQHF. The CDR3 nucleotides are TGTGCCAGCAGCTTAGTACGGGGTGATAGCAATCAGCCCCAGCATTTT.

The J gene is TRBJ2-3, the V gene TRBV5-1, with 7 bases identical to TRBD2. CDR1 is SGHRS, CDR2 YFSETQ, per germline. The trim removed 0 bases at V and 7 bases at J, leaving 2 bases unmatched. The CDR3 contains 13 residues. In DNA, the CDR3 is TGCGCCAGCAGCTTGGCCGGGGGGAATACGCAGTATTTT. Its translation: CASSLAGGNTQYF.

The DNA for the CDR3 is TGTGCCATCTCCCCGGGACAGGGAGCCGAGCAGTACTTC. This translates into CAISPGQGAEQYF. This sequence joins TRBV10-3 and TRBJ2-7, with 9 bases matching TRBD1. This CDR3 is 13 amino acids long. Germline V lookup: CDR1 ENHRY, CDR2 SYGVKD. The trim removed 8 bases at V and 6 bases at J, leaving 8 bases unmatched.

DNA for the CDR3: TGTGCCAGCAGTTGGAATCAGGGGGCTGGGGAGACCCAGTACTTC. This codes for CASSWNQGAGETQYF. The chain links TRBV6-6 to TRBJ2-5; 8 positions match TRBD1. The ends lost 4 bases at V and 5 bases at J; junction bases unmatched: 9. There are 15 residues in the CDR3. Germline-derived CDR1 and CDR2 are MNHNY and SVGAGI (reference sequence).

The chain joins TRBV9 to TRBJ2-1, with D unresolved. V lost 0 bases and J 6 bases, leaving 13 bases between the germline ends. Germline values: CDR1 SGDLS, CDR2 YYNGEE. There are 15 residues in the CDR3. The CDR3 coding sequence is TGTGCCAGCAGCGTAGTAGGCGGTTTACGCAATGAGCAGTTCTTC. Translation: CASSVVGGLRNEQFF.

The table lists this clone with a few counts. This chain links TRBV10-1 with TRBJ2-1; TRBD1 matches at 7 bases. This CDR3 has 12 residues. Looked up from germline, CDR1 is WNHNN and CDR2 is SYGVQD (reference sequence). The J segment lost 9 bases and the V segment lost 8 bases, leaving 7 bases of the junction unmatched. The CDR3 is CASGRQGAEQFF. DNA of the CDR3: TGCGCCAGCGGAAGACAGGGTGCTGAGCAGTTCTTC.

The V call is TRBV30, the J call TRBJ2-3; 8 positions agree with TRBD2. The germline CDR1 and CDR2 sequences are GTSNPN and SVGIG (reference sequence). The V gene end was trimmed by 1 base and the J gene end by 2 bases; junction bases not matched to a gene: 5. The CDR3 is 15 residues long. In DNA, the CDR3 is TGTGCCTGGAGTGCCTTCGGGGGGGCCACAGATACGCAGTATTTT. This codes for CAWSAFGGATDTQYF.

This clone was found many times. One end of the junction is discordant with germline, which a read error may explain. The chain couples TRBV7-2 to TRBJ2-6; D is possibly TRBD1 or TRBD2 (6 bases each). Germline V CDR1 and CDR2: SGHTA, FQGNSA. The CDR3 length is 15 residues. The CDR3, as DNA: TGTGCCAACAGCTTCGGGGGCGCTGGGGCCAACGTCCTGACTTTC. As protein: CANSFGGAGANVLTF.

The gene calls are TRBV27 and TRBJ1-2; D uncertain. The CDR3 contains 14 residues. The germline CDR1 and CDR2 sequences are MNHEY and SMNVEV (reference sequence). The germline V and J ends were trimmed by 3 bases and 7 bases, with 15 bases remaining between them. CDR3 DNA sequence: TGTGCCAGCAGTTTTGGGCCCAAAGCGGGTGGCTACACCTTC. Encoded protein: CASSFGPKAGGYTF.

This clone has more than one count but fewer than ten. The chain combines TRBV7-8 with TRBJ2-1; 7 bases line up with TRBD2. This CDR3 is built from 18 residues. V shed 2 bases and J 9 bases; nucleotides not matched to a gene: 19. The V gene's germline CDR1 is SGHVS and CDR2 FQNEAQ. CDR3 DNA sequence: TGTGCCAGCAGCTTACTCGGCATCCTTTCCGGGACTAAGTCTGAGCAGTTCTTC. It yields the protein CASSLLGILSGTKSEQFF.

The table lists this clone with a few counts. The V and J genes are TRBV19 and TRBJ1-6; D not resolved. CDR1 is LNHDA and CDR2 is SQIVND in the germline V gene (reference sequence). Trimming stripped 4 bases from V and 7 bases from J, with 8 bases between. CDR3 size: 13 residues. CDR3 in DNA: TGTGCCAGTAGTAGAGATAGGAATTCACCCCTCCACTTT. It is translated as CASSRDRNSPLHF.

This clone was seen a handful of times. The CDR3 spells CASSTRAGGYNEQFF. CDR3 DNA sequence: TGTGCCAGCAGCACCAGGGCGGGTGGTTACAATGAGCAGTTCTTC. The rearrangement joins TRBV7-2 to TRBJ2-1; the D gene could be TRBD1 or TRBD2 (5 bases each). CDR1 SGHTA and CDR2 FQGNSA come from the germline V gene. Trimming left V 5 bases short and J 4 bases short, with 15 bases between. The CDR3 spans 15 residues.

This clone was recorded a few times. CDR3 residues: CASSLTRGETEAFF. CDR3 sequence (DNA): TGTGCCAGCAGCCTAACCAGGGGTGAAACTGAAGCTTTCTTT. V and J are TRBV6-5 and TRBJ1-1; a possible D gene is TRBD1 (6 bases). V was clipped by 6 bases and J by 5 bases, with 16 bases between them. The CDR3 sequence is 14 residues long. Germline V gene lookup returns CDR1 MNHEY and CDR2 SVGAGI.

The chain combines TRBV6-1 with TRBJ2-7, with TRBD1 matching over 7 bases. The CDR3 totals 13 residues. Per the germline V gene, CDR1 is MNHNS and CDR2 is SASEGT. Trimming took 0 bases from V and 4 from J; bases not matched to a gene: 0. CDR3 sequence reads: CASSEAGQYEQYF. Here the CDR3 DNA reads TGTGCCAGCAGTGAAGCGGGACAGTACGAGCAGTACTTC.

The chain combines TRBV7-9 with TRBJ1-2; D is unresolved. Germline CDR1 and CDR2: SEHNR and FQNEAQ (reference sequence). V dropped 1 base and J dropped 4 bases, with 13 bases sitting between them. The CDR3 is 15 residues long. The CDR3 here is CASSLDEFPRYGYTF. CDR3 nucleotides: TGTGCCAGCAGCTTAGACGAATTTCCCCGCTATGGCTACACCTTC.

This clone was seen only a few times. The chain carries TRBV7-2 and TRBJ2-7; no definite D call. Germline V gene lookup returns CDR1 SGHTA and CDR2 FQGNSA. The CDR3 covers 14 residues. V lost 5 bases and J lost 4, with 15 bases in between. The CDR3 reads CASSPGGSSYEQYF. DNA of the CDR3: TGTGCCAGCAGCCCGGGTGGCAGTTCATACGAGCAGTACTTC.

This clone was recorded a few times. The genes are TRBV5-1 and TRBJ2-7; 7 bases align to TRBD1. Germline V gene sequence: CDR1 SGHRS, CDR2 YFSETQ. V shed 7 bases and J 2 bases; nucleotides not matched to a gene: 9. The CDR3 has 14 amino acids. The CDR3 region is CASGAGTATYEQYF. The CDR3 region has the DNA TGCGCCAGCGGTGCCGGGACAGCTACCTACGAGCAGTACTTC.

This clone showed up many times. This chain joins TRBV19 and TRBJ2-7; TRBD2 might be the D (6 bases). The germline gives CDR1 LNHDA, CDR2 SQIVND (reference sequence). The V and J ends lost 7 bases and 4 bases respectively, with 17 bases between them. CDR3 length equals 14 residues. Written as DNA, the CDR3 is TGTGCCAGTACCTACCAGGCGGGGCCTTACGAGCAGTACTTC. Translated: CASTYQAGPYEQYF.

CDR3 sequence (DNA): TGTGCCAGCAGCCGGACAGGGGGCCATGCTAACTATGGCTACACCTTC. Translation gives CASSRTGGHANYGYTF. This sequence joins TRBV7-9 and TRBJ1-2; 11 bases agree with TRBD1. CDR3 length: 16 residues. Losses at the gene ends were 5 bases for V and 0 bases for J; bases not matched to a gene: 5. In germline, CDR1 is SEHNR, CDR2 FQNEAQ (reference sequence).

V gene TRBV7-2 combines with J gene TRBJ2-2, with D possibly being TRBD1 (7 bases). Per the germline V gene, CDR1 is SGHTA and CDR2 is FQGNSA. V gave up 5 bases and J gave up 6 bases, with 19 bases separating them. The CDR3 totals 16 residues. CDR3 amino acids: CASSPQGGAGAGELFF. In DNA form, the CDR3 reads TGTGCCAGCAGCCCCCAGGGGGGCGCAGGGGCCGGGGAGCTGTTTTTT.

This clone was observed a handful of times. The J gene is TRBJ2-3, the V gene TRBV6-4; 9 nucleotides line up with TRBD2. The length of the CDR3 is 15 residues. Per germline, CDR1 MRHNA and CDR2 SNTAGT. The ends lost 3 bases at V and 6 bases at J; junction bases unmatched: 7. The CDR3 bases are TGTGCCAGCAGTGAGGGACTAGCTAACCGGGATACGCAGTATTTT. Its protein product is CASSEGLANRDTQYF.

For the CDR3, the DNA is TGCGCCAGCAGTGCCACGGGAGTCGGTGAAAAACTGTTTTTT. The encoded protein is CASSATGVGEKLFF. J is TRBJ1-4 and V is TRBV4-3; D remains unclear. CDR3 size: 14 residues. Germline assignment: CDR1 LGHNA and CDR2 YSLEER. V was trimmed by 6 bases and J by 7 bases, leaving 15 bases between them.

This sequence joins TRBV7-9 and TRBJ1-1; 7 nucleotides agree with TRBD1. The CDR3 is 15 amino acids. The germline V gene encodes CDR1 SEHNR and CDR2 FQNEAQ (reference sequence). The junction had 10 bases not matched to a gene; V was cut back by 5 bases and J by 4 bases. CDR3 bases: TGTGCCAGCAGCCCTCGACAGGGTCAGAGCACTGAAGCTTTCTTT. Translation gives CASSPRQGQSTEAFF.

The rearrangement uses TRBV29-1 and TRBJ2-5; 9 bases map to TRBD1. The V gene's germline CDR1 is SQVTM and CDR2 ANQGSEA. The CDR3 has 15 amino acids. Trimming cost V 4 bases and J 1 base; bases outside gene matches: 7. DNA for the CDR3: TGCAGCGTTGTAACCTTGGGACAGGGCCAAGAGACCCAGTACTTC. It encodes CSVVTLGQGQETQYF. Full variable domain (outside the CDR3, taken from reference TRBV29-1 and TRBJ2-5): SAVISQKPSRDICQRGTSLTIQCQVDSQVTMMFWYRQQPGQSLTLIATANQGSEATYESGFVIDKFPISRPNLTFSTLTVSNMSPEDSSIYLCSVVTLGQGQETQYFGPGTRLLVL.

This clone was seen more than once but under ten times. The chain employs TRBV2 and TRBJ1-6; TRBD1 might be the D (5 bases). Germline CDR1 SNHLY, CDR2 FYNNEI. The CDR3 is 15 amino acids. The V end lost 4 bases, the J end lost 2 bases, and 9 bases lay between the germline ends. In nucleotides, the CDR3 is TGTGCCAGCAGTGTGACGGACACCTATAATTCACCCCTCCACTTT. Its protein is CASSVTDTYNSPLHF.

The chain employs TRBV6-4 and TRBJ2-3; the D call may be TRBD1 or TRBD2 (5 bases each). CDR1 is MRHNA and CDR2 is SNTAGT in the germline V gene. This CDR3 comprises 13 residues. The V end was cut by 2 bases, the J end by 7 bases, with 10 bases between. CDR3 bases: TGTGCCAGCAGTGACGCGAGGGGAAATACGCAGTATTTT. Translating it yields CASSDARGNTQYF.

The CDR3 spells CASSQGASGKLQSYNEQFF. The CDR3 coding sequence is TGCGCCAGCAGCCAAGGGGCCAGCGGGAAACTACAGTCCTACAATGAGCAGTTCTTC. The chain employs TRBV4-1 and TRBJ2-1; 7 nucleotides agree with TRBD2. V trimming: 1 base; J trimming: 1 base; junction bases outside the gene matches: 13. Germline CDR1 and CDR2: MGHRA and YSYEKL. The CDR3 consists of 19 residues.